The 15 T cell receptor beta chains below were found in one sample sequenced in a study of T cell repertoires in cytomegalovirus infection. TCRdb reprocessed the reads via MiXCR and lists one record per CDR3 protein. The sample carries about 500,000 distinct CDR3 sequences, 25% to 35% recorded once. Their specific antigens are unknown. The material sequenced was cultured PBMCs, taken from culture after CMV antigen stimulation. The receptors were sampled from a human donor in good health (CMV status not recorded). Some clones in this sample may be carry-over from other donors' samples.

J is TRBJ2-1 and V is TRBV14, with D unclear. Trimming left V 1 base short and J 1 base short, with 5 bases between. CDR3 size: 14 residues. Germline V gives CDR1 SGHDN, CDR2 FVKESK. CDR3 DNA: TGTGCCAGCAGCCAAGTAAGTTCCTACAATGAGCAGTTCTTC. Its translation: CASSQVSSYNEQFF.

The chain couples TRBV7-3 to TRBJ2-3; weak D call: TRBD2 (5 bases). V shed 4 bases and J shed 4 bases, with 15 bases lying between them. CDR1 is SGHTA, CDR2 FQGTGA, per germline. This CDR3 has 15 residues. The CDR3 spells CASSSLVGSADTQYF. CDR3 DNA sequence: TGTGCCAGCAGCTCCCTGGTAGGGAGCGCAGATACGCAGTATTTT.

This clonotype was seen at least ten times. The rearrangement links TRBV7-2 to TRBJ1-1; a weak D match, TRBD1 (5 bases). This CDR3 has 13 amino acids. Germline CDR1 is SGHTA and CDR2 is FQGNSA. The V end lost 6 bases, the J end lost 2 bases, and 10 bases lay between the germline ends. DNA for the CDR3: TGTGCCAGCAGTACTCAGGGTAACACTGAAGCTTTCTTT. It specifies CASSTQGNTEAFF.

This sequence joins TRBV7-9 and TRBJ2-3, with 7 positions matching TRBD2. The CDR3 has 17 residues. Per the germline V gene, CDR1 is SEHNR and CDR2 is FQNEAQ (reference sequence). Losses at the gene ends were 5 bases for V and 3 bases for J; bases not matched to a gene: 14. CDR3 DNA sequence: TGTGCCAGCAGCAAGGTACTGTCCGGCGGGAGTACAGATACGCAGTATTTT. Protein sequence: CASSKVLSGGSTDTQYF.

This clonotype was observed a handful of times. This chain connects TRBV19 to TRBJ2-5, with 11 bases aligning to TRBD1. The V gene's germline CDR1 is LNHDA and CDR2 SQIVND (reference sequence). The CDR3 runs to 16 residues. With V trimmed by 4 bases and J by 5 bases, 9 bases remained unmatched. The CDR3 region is CASSTPRTGGDETQYF. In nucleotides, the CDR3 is TGTGCCAGTAGTACCCCTCGGACAGGGGGCGACGAGACCCAGTACTTC.

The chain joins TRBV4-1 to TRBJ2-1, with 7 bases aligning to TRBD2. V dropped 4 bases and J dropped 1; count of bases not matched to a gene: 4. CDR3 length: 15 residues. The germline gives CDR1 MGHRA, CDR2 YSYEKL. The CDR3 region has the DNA TGCGCCAGCAGCCGCATGGGGGGGTCCTACAATGAGCAGTTCTTC. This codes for CASSRMGGSYNEQFF.

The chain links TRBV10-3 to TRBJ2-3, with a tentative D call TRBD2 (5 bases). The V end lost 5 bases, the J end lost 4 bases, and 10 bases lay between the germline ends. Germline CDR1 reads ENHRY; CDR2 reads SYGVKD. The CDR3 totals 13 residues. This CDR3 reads CAISPGMADTQYF. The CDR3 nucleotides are TGTGCCATCAGTCCCGGGATGGCAGATACGCAGTATTTT.

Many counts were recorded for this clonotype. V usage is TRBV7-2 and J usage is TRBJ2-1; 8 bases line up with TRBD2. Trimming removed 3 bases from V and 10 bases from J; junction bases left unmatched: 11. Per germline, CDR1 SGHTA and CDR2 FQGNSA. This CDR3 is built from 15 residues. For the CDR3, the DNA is TGTGCCAGCAGCTTTGGACTAGCTGGGGGGGGGGAGCAGTTCTTC. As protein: CASSFGLAGGGEQFF. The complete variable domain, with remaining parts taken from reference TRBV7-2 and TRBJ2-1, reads GAGVSQSPSNKVTEKGKDVELRCDPISGHTALYWYRQSLGQGLEFLIYFQGNSAPDKSGLPSDRFSAERTGGSVSTLTIQRTQQEDSAVYLCASSFGLAGGGEQFFGPGTRLTVL.

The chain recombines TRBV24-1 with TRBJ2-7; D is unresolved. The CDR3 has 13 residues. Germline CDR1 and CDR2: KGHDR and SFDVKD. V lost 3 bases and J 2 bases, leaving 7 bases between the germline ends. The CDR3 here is CATSDGAAYEQYF. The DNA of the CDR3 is TGTGCCACCAGTGATGGCGCGGCCTACGAGCAGTACTTC.

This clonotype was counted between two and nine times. The CDR3 DNA reads as TGTGCCAGCAGACGAGACATCAGGGTCGCTGAAGCTTTCTTT. This translates into CASRRDIRVAEAFF. The chain has TRBV6-8 and TRBJ1-1; possibly TRBD1 for D (5 bases). This CDR3 is built from 14 residues. The V gene lost 6 bases and the J gene lost 6 bases, with 17 bases spanning the gap. Germline lookup yields CDR1 MNHGY and CDR2 SAAAGT.

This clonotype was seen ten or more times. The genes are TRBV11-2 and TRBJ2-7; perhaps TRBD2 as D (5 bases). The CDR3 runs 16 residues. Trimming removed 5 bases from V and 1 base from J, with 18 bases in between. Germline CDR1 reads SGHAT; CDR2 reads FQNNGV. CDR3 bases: TGTGCCAGCAGCCCCATCATAGCCGGGAATTCCTACGAGCAGTACTTC. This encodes CASSPIIAGNSYEQYF.

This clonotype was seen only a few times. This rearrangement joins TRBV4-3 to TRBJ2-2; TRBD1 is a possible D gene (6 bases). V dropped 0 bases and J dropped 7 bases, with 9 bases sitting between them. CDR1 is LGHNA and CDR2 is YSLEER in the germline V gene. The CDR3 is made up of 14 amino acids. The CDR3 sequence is CASSQEGTYGELFF. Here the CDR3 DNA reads TGCGCCAGCAGCCAAGAAGGGACATACGGGGAGCTGTTTTTT.

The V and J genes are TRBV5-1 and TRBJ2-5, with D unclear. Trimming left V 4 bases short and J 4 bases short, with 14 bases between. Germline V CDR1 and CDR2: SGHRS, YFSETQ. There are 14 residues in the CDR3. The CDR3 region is CASSQRTARETQYF. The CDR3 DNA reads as TGCGCCAGCAGCCAACGGACGGCCCGAGAGACCCAGTACTTC. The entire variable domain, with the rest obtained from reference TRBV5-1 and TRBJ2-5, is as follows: KAGVTQTPRYLIKTRGQQVTLSCSPISGHRSVSWYQQTPGQGLQFLFEYFSETQRNKGNFPGRFSGRQFSNSRSEMNVSTLELGDSALYLCASSQRTARETQYFGPGTRLLVL.

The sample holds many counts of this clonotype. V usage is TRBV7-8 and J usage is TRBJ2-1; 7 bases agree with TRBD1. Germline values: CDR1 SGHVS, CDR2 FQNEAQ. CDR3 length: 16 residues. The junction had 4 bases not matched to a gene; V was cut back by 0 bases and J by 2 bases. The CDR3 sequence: CASSLATGDPYNEQFF. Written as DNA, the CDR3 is TGTGCCAGCAGCTTAGCCACAGGGGACCCCTACAATGAGCAGTTCTTC.

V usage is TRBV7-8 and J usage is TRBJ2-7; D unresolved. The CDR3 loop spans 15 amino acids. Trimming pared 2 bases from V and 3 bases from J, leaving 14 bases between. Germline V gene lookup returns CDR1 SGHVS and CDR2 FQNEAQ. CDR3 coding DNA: TGTGCCAGCAGCTTAATGTCGTCGGGTGGCTACGAGCAGTACTTC. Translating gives CASSLMSSGGYEQYF. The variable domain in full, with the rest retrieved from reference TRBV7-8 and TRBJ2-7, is GAGVSQSPRYKVAKRGQDVALRCDPISGHVSLFWYQQALGQGPEFLTYFQNEAQLDKSGLPSDRFFAERPEGSVSTLKIQRTQQEDSAVYLCASSLMSSGGYEQYFGPGTRLTVT.